These T cell receptor beta chains were read from a single sample in a study of blood T cell repertoires in COVID-19. Data came from immunoSEQ multiplex PCR; TCRdb stores just in-frame clones and leaves some out. This sample has roughly 40,000 clones, with 86% found just once. Sequencing was carried out using peripheral blood. These receptors were collected from a man in his 70s with acute or convalescent COVID-19. CDR3s include the opening cysteine and the closing phenylalanine or tryptophan. Each record gives: V gene, J gene, CDR3 protein.

V: TRBV28; J: TRBJ1-2; CDR3: CASSLPGTDYGYTF
V: TRBV11-3; J: TRBJ1-1; CDR3: CASSPHQNTEAFF
V: TRBV5-6; J: TRBJ1-5; CDR3: CASSSGVSNQPQHF
V: TRBV18; J: TRBJ2-5; CDR3: CASSAGQVETQYF
V: TRBV9; J: TRBJ2-2; CDR3: CASSPTNTGELFF
V: TRBV2; J: TRBJ2-3; CDR3: CASSRGTGAVTDTQYF
V: TRBV30; J: TRBJ1-2; CDR3: CAWSGGGGYTF
V: TRBV6-5; J: TRBJ1-5; CDR3: CASRGDRGHNQPQHF
V: TRBV18; J: TRBJ2-1; CDR3: CASSPPGHARNEQFF
V: TRBV5-4; J: TRBJ2-6; CDR3: CASSMGTGAGANVLTF
V: TRBV18; J: TRBJ1-3; CDR3: CASSPGIFSGNTIYF
V: TRBV6-6; J: TRBJ1-2; CDR3: CASSYTSGTGYGYTF
V: TRBV28; J: TRBJ1-5; CDR3: CASSLTGMEQPQHF
V: TRBV14; J: TRBJ1-4; CDR3: CASSQDHATNEKLFF
V: TRBV28; J: TRBJ1-5; CDR3: CASSPTRVNSNQPQHF
V: TRBV7-8; J: TRBJ2-2; CDR3: CASSTPGTSGNTGELFF
V: TRBV6-5; J: TRBJ1-2; CDR3: CASSIDRGFYGYTF
V: TRBV5-5; J: TRBJ1-1; CDR3: CASSLDWGEDTEAFF
V: TRBV5-5; J: TRBJ2-6; CDR3: CASRREVTGANVLTF
V: TRBV5-4; J: TRBJ2-1; CDR3: CASSLFGGISSYNEQFF
V: TRBV10-1; J: TRBJ1-1; CDR3: CASSESGGTEAFF
V: TRBV3-1/TRBV3-2; J: TRBJ2-7; CDR3: CASSQDRGHYEQYF
V: TRBV30; J: TRBJ1-3; CDR3: CAWTGESSGNTIYF
V: TRBV6-6; J: TRBJ1-4; CDR3: CASLNEKLFF
V: TRBV10-1; J: TRBJ2-1; CDR3: CASSANSGTYNEQFF
V: TRBV10-1; J: TRBJ1-6; CDR3: CASNSGTGVLNSYNSPLHF
V: TRBV2; J: TRBJ2-3; CDR3: CASSEGLGTDTQYF
V: TRBV6-5; J: TRBJ1-1; CDR3: CASRQHRDRVPEAFF
V: TRBV7-2; J: TRBJ1-2; CDR3: CASSLEQFYGYTF
V: TRBV19; J: TRBJ1-3; CDR3: CASSPMESSGNTIYF
V: TRBV15; J: TRBJ2-5; CDR3: CATSVGLFQETQYF
V: TRBV2; J: TRBJ2-7; CDR3: CASSEARDRAYEQYF
V: TRBV6-4; J: TRBJ1-6; CDR3: CASSETGTVSSYNSPLHF
V: TRBV5-1; J: TRBJ2-1; CDR3: CASSVSGRRNNEQFF
V: TRBV28; J: TRBJ1-5; CDR3: CASSSDIHSNQPQHF
V: TRBV24-1; J: TRBJ2-4; CDR3: CATSDLRDRTTLAKNIQYF
V: TRBV6-5; J: TRBJ1-5; CDR3: CASMAAGPQHF
V: TRBV4-1; J: TRBJ1-1; CDR3: CASSQFGEGRNTEAFF
V: TRBV27; J: TRBJ1-2; CDR3: CASKRTLQYYGYTF
V: TRBV6-1; J: TRBJ1-2; CDR3: CASSEAPDGYTF
V: TRBV29-1; J: TRBJ1-4; CDR3: CSARQNEKLFF
V: TRBV6-5; J: TRBJ2-1; CDR3: CASSYSWLEAEQFF
V: TRBV7-6; J: TRBJ2-7; CDR3: CASSFNAGINYEQYF
V: TRBV13; J: TRBJ2-7; CDR3: CASSFRTSGRGSYEQYF
V: TRBV5-4; J: TRBJ2-1; CDR3: CASSSGHPGNEQFF
V: TRBV2; J: TRBJ1-4; CDR3: CASSLMGQINEKLFF
V: TRBV19; J: TRBJ2-5; CDR3: CASSMLAGVETQYF
V: TRBV5-4; J: TRBJ2-7; CDR3: CASSLGGRESSYEQYF
V: TRBV10-2; J: TRBJ2-5; CDR3: CASRAGASGNQETQYF
V: TRBV4-1; J: TRBJ1-1; CDR3: CASSLAGGDTEAFF
V: TRBV5-1; J: TRBJ2-7; CDR3: CASSLLGGADEQYF
V: TRBV5-4; J: TRBJ1-6; CDR3: CASSPGVNSPLHF
V: TRBV25-1; J: TRBJ2-2; CDR3: CASRRQGNTGELFF
V: TRBV6-4; J: TRBJ1-1; CDR3: CASRRTALTEAFF
V: TRBV25-1; J: TRBJ1-4; CDR3: CATTGDSLRGSEKLFF